These 16 T cell receptor beta chains came from one sample sequenced in a study of Ad26.COV2.S vaccination and SARS-CoV-2 variants. Clones were sequenced by immunoSEQ multiplex PCR, and TCRdb holds only the in-frame ones, with some missing. The sample has about 320,000 clones, roughly nine tenths seen once; the top ten hold approximately 5.8%. The treatment here: some 20 received Ad26.COV2.S at low or high dose, single or two shots; roughly five received placebo; per-sample allocation not given. After the first vaccine or placebo injection, samples were drawn on day 63. The material sequenced was peripheral blood, taken in a trial of Ad26.COV2.S vaccine versus placebo. The origin of the receptors is a person between 18 and 65 years old who received the Ad26.COV2.S COVID-19 vaccine or a placebo.

The chain uses TRBV6-5 and TRBJ1-1; D unresolved. Trimming shortened V by 3 bases and J by 1 base, and 12 bases separated the two germline ends. CDR1 and CDR2 from the germline V gene are MNHEY and SVGAGI. CDR3 length equals 15 residues. The CDR3 loop is CASSYGDRKNTEAFF. The CDR3 nucleotides read TGTGCCAGCAGTTATGGGGATAGGAAGAACACTGAAGCTTTCTTT.

This clone appeared a single time. The chain is built from TRBV9 and TRBJ2-7; D is unresolved. Per the germline V gene, CDR1 is SGDLS and CDR2 is YYNGEE. V was clipped by 0 bases and J by 5 bases, with 15 bases between them. The CDR3 is 15 residues long. The CDR3 here is CASSVDSQPEDEQYF. The CDR3 nucleotides are TGTGCCAGCAGCGTAGATTCTCAGCCCGAGGACGAGCAGTACTTC.

The chain has TRBV4-1 and TRBJ1-1; D unresolved. This CDR3 is 15 amino acids long. Germline loops: CDR1 MGHRA, CDR2 YSYEKL. V dropped 6 bases and J dropped 3 bases, with 17 bases sitting between them. The CDR3 is CASRARDVSDTEAFF. In DNA, the CDR3 is TGCGCCAGCAGAGCAAGGGATGTTTCGGACACTGAAGCTTTCTTT.

This clone was detected only a few times. V and J are TRBV7-9 and TRBJ2-7; maybe TRBD1 (6 bases). Looked up from germline, CDR1 is SEHNR and CDR2 is FQNEAQ (reference sequence). The CDR3 has 13 residues. The germline V and J ends were trimmed by 5 bases and 4 bases, with 12 bases remaining between them. The CDR3 DNA reads as TGTGCCAGCAGCCGCCCAACAGGGTACGAGCAGTACTTC. Its protein product is CASSRPTGYEQYF. Drawing the rest from reference TRBV7-9 and TRBJ2-7, the complete variable domain is DTGVSQNPRHKITKRGQNVTFRCDPISEHNRLYWYRQTLGQGPEFLTYFQNEAQLEKSRLLSDRFSAERPKGSFSTLEIQRTEQGDSAMYLCASSRPTGYEQYFGPGTRLTVT.

Only a few counts were recorded for this clone. In nucleotides, the CDR3 is TGTGCCAGCAGTACCTCCTCGGGGACAGAAGCTTTCTTT. It codes for CASSTSSGTEAFF. The chain uses TRBV12-3 or TRBV12-4 and TRBJ1-1, with a weak D call TRBD1 (6 bases). The CDR3 has 13 residues. V was shortened by 5 bases and J by 8 bases, with 15 bases between the two germline ends.

V is TRBV6-2 or TRBV6-3 and J is TRBJ2-1, with TRBD2 identical over 10 bases. The trim removed 0 bases at V and 4 bases at J, leaving 15 bases unmatched. Germline V gene sequence: CDR1 MNHEY, CDR2 SVGEGT. The CDR3 is 20 amino acids. CDR3 bases: TGTGCCAGCAGTTACTCTTTTGCTAGCGGGAGCTCCAATATATACAATGAGCAGTTCTTC. Protein product: CASSYSFASGSSNIYNEQFF.

This clone was counted once. In DNA form, the CDR3 reads TGTGCCAGCAGCCCATTTCTGGACACTGAAGCTTTCTTT. Residues: CASSPFLDTEAFF. This chain uses TRBV9 with TRBJ1-1; no reliable D call. Germline V gives CDR1 SGDLS, CDR2 YYNGEE. Trimming pared 4 bases from V and 3 bases from J, leaving 10 bases between. The CDR3 covers 13 residues.

The V call is TRBV7-9, the J call TRBJ1-2, with D possibly TRBD1 on 5 matching bases. V lost 5 bases, J lost 5 bases, and 9 bases lay in between. The CDR3 spans 12 residues. CDR1 and CDR2 (germline): SEHNR, FQNEAQ (reference sequence). The CDR3 nucleotides are TGTGCCAGCAGCGGGGGAGATTATGGCTACACCTTC. It specifies CASSGGDYGYTF.

The rearrangement links TRBV5-5 to TRBJ2-1; D is unresolved. The V end lost 4 bases, the J end lost 0 bases, and 14 bases lay between the germline ends. The CDR3 is 16 residues long. CDR1 is SGHKS, CDR2 YYEKEE, per germline (reference sequence). CDR3 sequence (DNA): TGTGCCAGCAGCACGATCTCTCTCCCCTCCTACAATGAGCAGTTCTTC. This gives the protein CASSTISLPSYNEQFF.

The rearrangement joins TRBV3-1 (or the pseudogene TRBV3-2) to TRBJ1-6; 9 bases agree with TRBD1. Germline trimming cut 4 bases from V and 9 bases from J; bases unmatched to any gene: 4. The length of the CDR3 is 14 residues. Looked up from germline, CDR1 is LGHDT and CDR2 is YNNKEL (reference sequence). The CDR3 reads CASSPTGGASPLHF. The CDR3 DNA is TGTGCCAGCAGCCCGACAGGGGGTGCTTCACCCCTCCACTTT.

V and J are TRBV28 and TRBJ2-7; weak D call: TRBD2 (6 bases). Germline values: CDR1 MDHEN, CDR2 SYDVKM. The CDR3 contains 20 residues. The V end was cut by 7 bases, the J end by 5 bases, with 36 bases between. CDR3 amino acids: CASKSSWGTAGPDLDHEQYV. The CDR3 DNA sequence: TGTGCCAGCAAAAGCTCGTGGGGGACGGCGGGGCCAGACCTGGACCACGAGCAGTACGTC.

The chain uses TRBV21-1 and TRBJ1-3; the D call TRBD1 from the table was never checked on the DNA. TRBV21-1 is tagged as a pseudogene. CDR3 length: 16 residues. This CDR3 reads CARTRDRILSGNTIYF. CDR3 coding DNA: TGTGCCAGGACTCGGGACAGAATCCTCTCTGGAAACACCATATATTTT.

The V call is TRBV10-3, the J call TRBJ2-5; 8 nucleotides align to TRBD2. The CDR3 is 14 amino acids. The J segment lost 2 bases and the V segment lost 8 bases, leaving 7 bases of the junction unmatched. CDR1 and CDR2 (germline): ENHRY, SYGVKD. As DNA, the CDR3 is TGTGCCATCGCGGCGGGAGGATCGCAAGAGACCCAGTACTTC. Translating it yields CAIAAGGSQETQYF.

The chain combines TRBV2 with TRBJ1-6; the D is unclear. V dropped 7 bases and J dropped 7 bases, with 8 bases sitting between them. CDR1 and CDR2 (germline): SNHLY, FYNNEI. The CDR3 loop spans 12 amino acids. CDR3 DNA: TGTGCCAGCAAAGTACAGAATTCACCCCTCCACTTT. Its translation is CASKVQNSPLHF.

The gene calls are TRBV10-1 and TRBJ2-1; possibly TRBD2 for D (6 bases). Germline lookup yields CDR1 WNHNN and CDR2 SYGVQD (reference sequence). This CDR3 has 15 amino acids. The V gene lost 9 bases and the J gene lost 9 bases, with 24 bases spanning the gap. CDR3 residues: CARIGRLQRRGEQFF. For the CDR3, the DNA is TGCGCCAGGATTGGGAGACTCCAAAGGAGGGGTGAGCAGTTCTTC.

As DNA, the CDR3 is TGTGCCAGCAGCGTAGTCGGGGCACCAGGCGACGAGCAGTACTTC. Translated, it gives CASSVVGAPGDEQYF. This chain connects TRBV9 to TRBJ2-7; possibly TRBD1 or TRBD2 for D (5 bases each). The ends were cut back, 0 bases at V and 5 bases at J, with 15 bases in the middle. In germline, CDR1 is SGDLS, CDR2 YYNGEE. CDR3 length equals 15 residues.